Here is one T cell receptor beta chain with its context. TCRdb keeps only in-frame clones here, not all; method: immunoSEQ multiplex PCR. This repertoire shows roughly 230,000 clones, around nine tenths found once; its top ten account for roughly 4%. This entry belongs to a study of blood T cell repertoires in COVID-19. Study background: Acute and convalescent COVID-19 samples came from the United States, Italy and Spain. T cells, B-cell-depleted T cells, or PBMCs supplied cDNA or gDNA.

Per germline, CDR1 SGHDT and CDR2 YYEEEE. V lost 4 bases and J 7 bases, leaving 15 bases between the germline ends. The CDR3 loop spans 14 amino acids. The sample was PBMCs or T cells enriched from blood (not recorded which). The chain recombines TRBV5-6 with TRBJ1-3; D unclear. The receptor's source is a woman younger than 45 with acute COVID-19. The CDR3 region has the DNA TGTGCCAGCAGCGAGGCGGGTCCTCGGAACACCATATATTTT. This sequence encodes CASSEAGPRNTIYF. The complete variable domain, with remaining parts taken from reference TRBV5-6 and TRBJ1-3, reads DAGVTQSPTHLIKTRGQQVTLRCSPKSGHDTVSWYQQALGQGPQFIFQYYEEEERQRGNFPDRFSGHQFPNYSSELNVNALLLGDSALYLCASSEAGPRNTIYFGEGSWLTVV.